This is a list of T cell receptor beta chains from one sample in a study of T cell responses to AZD1222 COVID-19 vaccine. The repertoire was sequenced with immunoSEQ multiplex PCR; TCRdb's copy has only in-frame clones and lacks some. The top ten clones hold about 13% of a sample with fewer than 100,000 clones, around 90% of them seen once. This specimen consisted of peripheral blood, obtained on day 0 of AZD1222 vaccination. These receptors were collected from an adult in good health. Each CDR3 is given with its conserved first and last residue. A D gene is named only where the DNA matches it firmly. Clone size is not always given. Where it is, it says once, few, many or a class for expanded clones.

v_call,d_call,clone_size,j_call,cdr3_aa,cdr3_nt
TRBV29-1,TRBD1,-,TRBJ1-1,CSVGDTGGLMNTEAFF,TGCAGCGTTGGGGACACAGGGGGCCTTATGAACACTGAAGCTTTCTTT
TRBV7-9,-,-,TRBJ1-1,CASSLINFRGDTEAFF,TGTGCCAGCAGCTTAATAAATTTTCGGGGTGACACTGAAGCTTTCTTT
TRBV5-5,TRBD2,once,TRBJ2-7,CASTALPGGSSYEQYF,TGTGCCAGCACCGCCCTCCCCGGGGGGTCCTCCTACGAGCAGTACTTC
TRBV12-5,-,-,TRBJ2-2,CASRLANTGELFF,TGTGCTAGCAGACTAGCGAACACCGGGGAGCTGTTTTTT
TRBV11-2,TRBD2,-,TRBJ2-5,CASSLAGGPQTQYF,TGTGCCAGCAGCTTAGCGGGGGGGCCGCAGACCCAGTACTTC
TRBV24-1,TRBD1,once,TRBJ2-1,CATSDRDRGINEQFF,TGTGCCACCAGTGATCGGGACAGGGGTATCAATGAGCAGTTCTTC
TRBV5-1,-,-,TRBJ1-1,CASSPREGANTEAFF,TGCGCCAGCAGCCCACGGGAGGGCGCGAACACTGAAGCTTTCTTT
TRBV28,TRBD1,-,TRBJ2-3,CASSLRDRVTDTQYF,TGTGCCAGCAGTTTAAGGGACAGGGTCACAGATACGCAGTATTTT
TRBV5-1,-,-,TRBJ2-3,CASSRGFNTDTQYF,TGCGCCAGCAGCCGGGGCTTTAACACAGATACGCAGTATTTT
TRBV5-6,-,-,TRBJ1-2,CASSWEAQSNYGYTF,TGTGCCAGCAGCTGGGAGGCACAATCTAACTATGGCTACACCTTC
TRBV10-2,TRBD2,-,TRBJ2-3,CASREASGGADTQYF,TGCGCCAGCAGAGAGGCTAGCGGGGGGGCAGATACGCAGTATTTT
TRBV7-3,-,-,TRBJ2-3,CASSFGGPRGLDTQYF,TGTGCCAGCAGCTTCGGAGGGCCTCGTGGTCTAGATACGCAGTATTTT
TRBV19,-,-,TRBJ1-5,CASSIFRAGNQPQHF,TGTGCCAGTAGTATCTTCCGGGCCGGAAATCAGCCCCAGCATTTT
TRBV4-1,-,-,TRBJ1-6,CASSHFWPGNYNSPLHF,TGCGCCAGCAGCCACTTTTGGCCAGGGAACTATAATTCACCCCTCCACTTT
TRBV30,-,-,TRBJ1-5,CAWSGESNQPQHF,TGTGCCTGGAGTGGAGAGAGCAATCAGCCCCAGCATTTT
TRBV20-1,-,-,TRBJ1-3,CSASSGLRNTIYF,TGCAGTGCTAGTTCTGGGTTGCGAAACACCATATATTTT
TRBV2,-,once,TRBJ2-3,CASRSSDTDTQYF,TGTGCCAGCAGATCTAGCGACACAGATACGCAGTATTTT
TRBV28,-,-,TRBJ1-6,CASSRGLYNSPLHF,TGTGCCAGCAGCAGGGGCCTCTATAATTCACCCCTCCACTTT
TRBV7-2,-,-,TRBJ2-7,CASSSRRQTIHEQYF,TGTGCCAGCAGCTCACGGCGGCAGACCATCCACGAGCAGTACTTC
TRBV28,TRBD2,-,TRBJ2-1,CASTPFGLVVEQFF,TGTGCCAGCACCCCTTTTGGACTAGTCGTTGAGCAGTTCTTC
TRBV24-1,TRBD1,once,TRBJ1-1,CATSDPGSGGRAFF,TGTGCCACCAGTGACCCCGGGTCAGGGGGCAGAGCTTTCTTT
TRBV6-1,TRBD1,-,TRBJ1-6,CASSERQGNSPLHF,TGTGCCAGCAGTGAAAGACAGGGGAATTCACCCCTCCACTTT
TRBV11-1,TRBD1,-,TRBJ2-7,CASTPGQGAVGQYF,TGTGCCAGCACCCCGGGACAGGGGGCGGTTGGGCAGTACTTC
TRBV4-1,-,-,TRBJ1-1,CASSRQLRGTEAFF,TGCGCCAGCAGCCGCCAACTTAGGGGCACTGAAGCTTTCTTT
TRBV7-6,-,-,TRBJ2-2,CASSLRPRDTGELFF,TGTGCCAGCAGCTTACGTCCGAGGGACACCGGGGAGCTGTTTTTT
TRBV5-8,TRBD1,-,TRBJ1-4,CASSYLQGWGEKLFF,TGTGCCAGCAGCTACCTACAGGGGTGGGGCGAAAAACTGTTTTTT
TRBV5-4,TRBD2,-,TRBJ2-1,CASSTGLADYNEQFF,TGTGCCAGCAGTACGGGACTAGCGGATTACAATGAGCAGTTCTTC
TRBV10-3,-,-,TRBJ1-2,CAISDSGRDYGYTF,TGTGCCATCAGTGACTCCGGGCGGGACTATGGCTACACCTTC
TRBV11-3,-,-,TRBJ2-2,CASSFSSPATGELFF,TGTGCCAGCAGCTTCTCATCCCCCGCCACCGGGGAGCTGTTTTTT
TRBV7-6,TRBD1,-,TRBJ1-3,CASSLSDRSGNTIYF,TGTGCCAGCAGCTTATCGGACAGGTCCGGAAACACCATATATTTT
TRBV5-1,-,-,TRBJ2-1,CASSRVITYNEQFF,TGCGCCAGCTCCAGGGTCATTACCTACAATGAGCAGTTCTTC
TRBV12-3/TRBV12-4,-,-,TRBJ1-1,CASSLQGNTEAFF,TGTGCCAGCAGCTTACAGGGGAACACTGAAGCTTTCTTT
TRBV7-6,-,-,TRBJ2-5,CASSLDFGAQETQYF,TGTGCCAGCAGCTTAGATTTCGGTGCGCAAGAGACCCAGTACTTC
TRBV3-1/TRBV3-2,-,-,TRBJ1-1,CASSQDITTEAFF,TGTGCCAGCAGCCAAGATATAACAACTGAAGCTTTCTTT
TRBV4-1,-,-,TRBJ2-2,CASSQVFPNTGELFF,TGCGCCAGCAGCCAGGTCTTTCCGAACACCGGGGAGCTGTTTTTT
TRBV28,-,-,TRBJ1-1,CASSSGVAEAFF,TGTGCCAGCAGCTCGGGGGTGGCTGAAGCTTTCTTT
TRBV5-1,TRBD1,-,TRBJ1-2,CASSGAGTGEDYGYTF,TGCGCCAGCAGCGGCGCCGGGACAGGGGAGGACTATGGCTACACCTTC
TRBV10-3,TRBD2,-,TRBJ2-3,CAISATLAGASADTQYF,TGTGCCATCAGCGCCACCTTAGCGGGAGCGAGCGCAGATACGCAGTATTTT
TRBV11-1,TRBD2,-,TRBJ2-3,CASSLGGTSGADTQYF,TGTGCCAGCAGCTTAGGCGGGACTAGCGGGGCAGATACGCAGTATTTT
TRBV4-1,-,once,TRBJ2-6,CASSPSTAGANVLTF,TGCGCCAGCAGCCCGTCCACGGCTGGGGCCAACGTCCTGACTTTC
TRBV19,-,-,TRBJ1-1,CASSIVPGNTEAFF,TGTGCCAGTAGTATAGTTCCCGGGAACACTGAAGCTTTCTTT
TRBV6-5,-,-,TRBJ2-5,CASSPRLGQETQYF,TGTGCCAGCAGTCCCAGACTAGGCCAAGAGACCCAGTACTTC
TRBV14,-,-,TRBJ2-5,CASSQTHRVGETQYF,TGTGCCAGCAGCCAGACCCACAGGGTAGGTGAGACCCAGTACTTC
TRBV21-1,-,-,TRBJ1-4,CASSKVRPRDREDEKLFF,TGTGCCAGCAGCAAAGTTCGCCCCCGGGACAGGGAAGATGAAAAACTGTTTTTT
TRBV12-3/TRBV12-4,TRBD1,-,TRBJ2-7,CASSYRGPYEQYF,TGTGCCAGCAGTTACAGGGGGCCCTACGAGCAGTACTTC
TRBV11-2,-,-,TRBJ1-1,CASRATGALIRGNTEAFF,TGTGCCAGCAGGGCTACCGGGGCCTTAATAAGGGGGAACACTGAAGCTTTCTTT
TRBV14,-,-,TRBJ2-5,CASSQEGSLKLAGETQYF,TGTGCCAGCAGCCAAGAGGGTTCCCTTAAGCTTGCTGGGGAGACCCAGTACTTC
TRBV4-1,TRBD1,-,TRBJ1-1,CASATGDNTEAFF,TGCGCCAGCGCAACAGGGGATAACACTGAAGCTTTCTTT
TRBV30,-,-,TRBJ1-2,CAWSIGSVGYTF,TGTGCCTGGAGCATCGGCAGTGTGGGCTACACCTTC
TRBV11-2,-,-,TRBJ1-1,CASSSGDLMNTEAFF,TGTGCCAGCAGCTCCGGGGATCTCATGAACACTGAAGCTTTCTTT
TRBV7-9,TRBD1,-,TRBJ1-6,CASSLTGRNSPLHF,TGTGCCAGCAGCTTGACAGGGCGTAATTCACCCCTCCACTTT
TRBV5-4,TRBD1,-,TRBJ2-2,CASSGRDRGTGELFF,TGTGCCAGCAGCGGCCGGGACAGGGGAACCGGGGAGCTGTTTTTT
TRBV7-2,TRBD2,-,TRBJ2-7,CASSAIAGGRYEQYF,TGTGCCAGCAGCGCTATAGCGGGAGGGAGGTACGAGCAGTACTTC
TRBV10-1,TRBD1,-,TRBJ1-4,CASRTQTGGFPFDEKLFF,TGCGCCAGCAGGACGCAGACAGGGGGTTTCCCTTTCGATGAAAAACTGTTTTTT